This T cell receptor (beta chain) was recovered during a study of CD8 T cells in ankylosing spondylitis. The sample holds a few counts of this clonotype. TCRdb called the 5' RACE reads again in MiXCR, with one record for every CDR3 protein. The sample has more than 30,000 distinct CDR3 sequences; approximately 11% are singletons. The CDR3 runs to 14 residues. Trimming cost V 3 bases and J 8 bases, with 14 bases left between them. The specimen was synovial fluid, either unsorted or a sorted T cell fraction (not recorded which). This receptor was taken from a male donor with ankylosing spondylitis. The chain joins TRBV12-3 or TRBV12-4 to TRBJ2-4, with D perhaps TRBD1 (6 bases). This CDR3 reads CASSLTGIGDIQYF. CDR3 DNA: TGTGCCAGCAGTTTGACAGGTATCGGGGACATTCAGTACTTC.